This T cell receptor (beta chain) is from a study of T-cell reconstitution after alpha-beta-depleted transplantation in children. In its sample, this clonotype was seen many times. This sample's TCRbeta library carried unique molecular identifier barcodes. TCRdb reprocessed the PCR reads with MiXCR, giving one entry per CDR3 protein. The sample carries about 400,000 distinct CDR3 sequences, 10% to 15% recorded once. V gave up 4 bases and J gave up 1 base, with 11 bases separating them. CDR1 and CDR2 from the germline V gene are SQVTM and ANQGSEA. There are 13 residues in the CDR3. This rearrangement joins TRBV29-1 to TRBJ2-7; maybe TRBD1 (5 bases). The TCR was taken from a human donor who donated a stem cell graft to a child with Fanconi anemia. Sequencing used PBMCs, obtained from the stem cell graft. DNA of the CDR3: TGCAGCGTTGGTTCGACAGTATCCTACGAGCAGTACTTC. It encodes CSVGSTVSYEQYF.